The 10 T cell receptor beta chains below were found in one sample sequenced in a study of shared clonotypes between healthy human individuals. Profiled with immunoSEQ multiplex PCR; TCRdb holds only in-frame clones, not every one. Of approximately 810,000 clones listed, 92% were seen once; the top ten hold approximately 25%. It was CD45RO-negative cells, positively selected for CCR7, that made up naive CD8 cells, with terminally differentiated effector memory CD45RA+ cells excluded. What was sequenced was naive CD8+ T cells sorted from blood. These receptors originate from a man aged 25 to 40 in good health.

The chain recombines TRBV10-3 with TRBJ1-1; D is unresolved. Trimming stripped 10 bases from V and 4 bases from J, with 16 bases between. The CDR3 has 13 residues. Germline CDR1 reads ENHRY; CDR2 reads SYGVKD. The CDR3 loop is CATNTVFGTEAFF. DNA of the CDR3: TGTGCCACAAATACAGTTTTTGGCACTGAAGCTTTCTTT.

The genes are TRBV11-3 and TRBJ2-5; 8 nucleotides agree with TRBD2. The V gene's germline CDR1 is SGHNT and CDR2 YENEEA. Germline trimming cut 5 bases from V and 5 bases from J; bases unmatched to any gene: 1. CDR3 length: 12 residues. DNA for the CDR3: TGTGCCAGCAGCACGGGGGGGGAGACCCAGTACTTC. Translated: CASSTGGETQYF.

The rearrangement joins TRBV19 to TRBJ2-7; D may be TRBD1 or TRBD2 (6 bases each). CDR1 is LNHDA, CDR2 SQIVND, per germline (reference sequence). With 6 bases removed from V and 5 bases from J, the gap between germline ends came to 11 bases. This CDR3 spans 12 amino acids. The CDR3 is CASRGGYHEQYF. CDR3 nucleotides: TGTGCCAGTAGGGGGGGCTACCACGAGCAGTACTTC.

The CDR3 region is CASSRGNVDEQYF. In DNA form, the CDR3 reads TGTGCCAGTAGCAGGGGCAATGTAGACGAGCAGTACTTC. This chain connects TRBV19 to TRBJ2-7; possibly TRBD1 for D (6 bases). CDR3 size: 13 residues. In germline, CDR1 is LNHDA, CDR2 SQIVND (reference sequence). V lost 6 bases, J lost 5 bases, and 14 bases lay in between.

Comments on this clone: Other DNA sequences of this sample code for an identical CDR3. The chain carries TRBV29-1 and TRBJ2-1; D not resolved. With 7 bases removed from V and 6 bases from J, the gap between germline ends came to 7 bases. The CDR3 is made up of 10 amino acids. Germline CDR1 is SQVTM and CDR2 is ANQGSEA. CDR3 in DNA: TGCAGCGGATTCGGCAATGAGCAGTTCTTC. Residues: CSGFGNEQFF.

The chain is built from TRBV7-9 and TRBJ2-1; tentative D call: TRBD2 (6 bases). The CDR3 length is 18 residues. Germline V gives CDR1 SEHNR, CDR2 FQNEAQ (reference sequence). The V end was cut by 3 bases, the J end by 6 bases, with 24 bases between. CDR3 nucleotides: TGTGCCAGCAGCTTTCCACTCCGGGACTCGATCTGGGGCAATGAGCAGTTCTTC. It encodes CASSFPLRDSIWGNEQFF. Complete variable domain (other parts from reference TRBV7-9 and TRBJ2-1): DTGVSQNPRHKITKRGQNVTFRCDPISEHNRLYWYRQTLGQGPEFLTYFQNEAQLEKSRLLSDRFSAERPKGSFSTLEIQRTEQGDSAMYLCASSFPLRDSIWGNEQFFGPGTRLTVL.

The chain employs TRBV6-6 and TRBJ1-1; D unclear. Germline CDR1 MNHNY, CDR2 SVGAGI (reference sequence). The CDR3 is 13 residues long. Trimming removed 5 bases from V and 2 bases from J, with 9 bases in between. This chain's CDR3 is CASSNWGNTEAFF. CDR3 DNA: TGTGCCAGCAGTAACTGGGGTAACACTGAAGCTTTCTTT.

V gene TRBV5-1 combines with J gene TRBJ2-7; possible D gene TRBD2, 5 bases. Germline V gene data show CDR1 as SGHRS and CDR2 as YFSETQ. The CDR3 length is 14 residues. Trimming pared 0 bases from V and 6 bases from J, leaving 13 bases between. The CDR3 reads CASSLEWSGSEQYF. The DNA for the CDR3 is TGCGCCAGCAGCTTGGAATGGTCGGGGTCCGAGCAGTACTTC.

This chain's CDR3 is CASSQELAGNTDTQYF. The CDR3 DNA is TGCGCCAGCAGCCAAGAACTAGCGGGTAACACAGATACGCAGTATTTT. This chain connects TRBV4-1 to TRBJ2-3; TRBD2 matches 9 bases. Per germline, CDR1 MGHRA and CDR2 YSYEKL. The J segment lost 2 bases and the V segment lost 0 bases, leaving 3 bases of the junction unmatched. The CDR3 loop spans 16 amino acids.

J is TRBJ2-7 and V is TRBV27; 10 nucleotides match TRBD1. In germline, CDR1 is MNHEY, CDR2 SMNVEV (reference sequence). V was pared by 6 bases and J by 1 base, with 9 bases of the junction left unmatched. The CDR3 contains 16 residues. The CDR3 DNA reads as TGTGCCAGCAGCCCCCCCCCGGGACAGGGGTCCTACGAGCAGTACTTC. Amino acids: CASSPPPGQGSYEQYF.